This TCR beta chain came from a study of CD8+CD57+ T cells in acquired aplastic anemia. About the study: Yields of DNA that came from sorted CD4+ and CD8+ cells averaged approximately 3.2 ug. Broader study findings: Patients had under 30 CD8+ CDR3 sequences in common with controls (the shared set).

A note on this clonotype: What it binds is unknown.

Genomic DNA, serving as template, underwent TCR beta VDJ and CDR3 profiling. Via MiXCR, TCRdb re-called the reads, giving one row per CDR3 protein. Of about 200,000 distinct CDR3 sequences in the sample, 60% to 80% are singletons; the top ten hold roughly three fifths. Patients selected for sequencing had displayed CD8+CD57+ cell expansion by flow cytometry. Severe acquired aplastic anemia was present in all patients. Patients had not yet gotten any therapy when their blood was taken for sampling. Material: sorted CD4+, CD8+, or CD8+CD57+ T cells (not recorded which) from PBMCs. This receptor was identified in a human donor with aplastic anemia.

CDR3 nucleotide sequence: TGTGCCAGCAGCCCGCAGGGGGGCGAGGGCACTGAAGCTTTCTTT. It yields the protein CASSPQGGEGTEAFF. The chain is built from TRBV7-3 and TRBJ1-1; 7 nucleotides agree with TRBD1. The trim removed 5 bases at V and 4 bases at J, leaving 10 bases unmatched. This CDR3 is built from 15 residues. CDR1 is SGHTA, CDR2 FQGTGA, per germline.